This T cell receptor (beta chain) was recorded in a study of identifying expanded T cells in peripheral blood. Overall study results and limits: Across healthy donors, higher total template counts meant significantly greater roughly 2-week count variance. Technical replicates showed about 1.2 changed clones; approximately 2 weeks roughly 16; four weeks 19.

Generated by immunoSEQ multiplex PCR, the TCRdb table keeps only in-frame clones and is missing some. The sample yields 65,000 to 95,000 clones, less than 90% seen once. On this clone: Antigen specificity is unknown.

The germline gives CDR1 MNHNS, CDR2 SASEGT. V was pared by 2 bases and J by 5 bases, with 9 bases between. This CDR3 contains 13 residues. Collection occurred without any documented infections or immune events in donors. Input material: blood. This clonotype was obtained from a person aged 18-70 years in good health. The chain combines TRBV6-1 with TRBJ1-1; D gene ambiguous. CDR3 sequence: CASSEWRETEAFF. CDR3 in DNA: TGTGCCAGCAGTGAATGGAGGGAAACTGAAGCTTTCTTT.